One and the same sample provided the 17 T cell receptor beta chains below, sequenced in a study of beta chain features in type 1 diabetes. What was sequenced were expressed TCRB transcripts, since all of the isolated RNA had been reverse transcribed. Repertoires were generated with immunoSEQ multiplex PCR, while TCRdb's copy carries only in-frame clones and drops some. This table has 130,000 to 150,000 clones, less than 11% appearing once. Sequencing was done on a sample of naive CD4+ T cells from blood. These receptors originate from a man aged 18 to 29 in good health.

In its sample, this clone was seen a few times. V is TRBV9 and J is TRBJ2-3; D is perhaps TRBD1 (6 bases). Germline V lookup: CDR1 SGDLS, CDR2 YYNGEE. V was cut by 1 base and J by 6 bases, with 15 bases left in between. There are 15 residues in the CDR3. The CDR3 DNA is TGTGCCAGCAGCGTAAACACTTACAGGGCGGATACGCAGTATTTT. Amino acid sequence: CASSVNTYRADTQYF.

This chain links TRBV6-1 with TRBJ1-1; 10 bases fit TRBD1. The length of the CDR3 is 14 residues. CDR1 and CDR2 (germline): MNHNS, SASEGT. V shed 4 bases, J shed 6 bases, and the junction held 5 bases outside the gene matches. The CDR3 DNA sequence: TGTGCCAGCAGTGCCGTGGACAGGGGGTCTGAAGCTTTCTTT. It is translated as CASSAVDRGSEAFF.

This sequence joins TRBV7-9 and TRBJ1-5; maybe TRBD1 (5 bases). The CDR3 length is 14 residues. Trimming pared 1 base from V and 9 bases from J, leaving 13 bases between. CDR1 is SEHNR, CDR2 FQNEAQ, per germline (reference sequence). Written as DNA, the CDR3 is TGTGCCAGCAGCTTAGGGACCCAGGGTGGGCCCCAGCATTTT. Amino acid sequence: CASSLGTQGGPQHF.

The chain employs TRBV6-4 and TRBJ1-4; no firm D call. Germline loops: CDR1 MRHNA, CDR2 SNTAGT. V gave up 5 bases and J gave up 0 bases, with 10 bases separating them. CDR3 length: 15 residues. The CDR3 sequence is CASSPGEATNEKLFF. The CDR3 DNA reads as TGTGCCAGCAGTCCCGGGGAGGCAACTAATGAAAAACTGTTTTTT.

The rearrangement joins TRBV5-1 to TRBJ1-4; maybe TRBD1 (5 bases). V was cut by 4 bases and J by 2 bases, with 9 bases left in between. The CDR3 has 14 amino acids. CDR1 SGHRS and CDR2 YFSETQ come from the germline V gene. CDR3: CASSLTATNEKLFF. The CDR3 coding sequence is TGCGCCAGCAGCCTGACAGCGACTAATGAAAAACTGTTTTTT.

This clone was observed a few times. The chain joins TRBV18 to TRBJ2-3, with TRBD2 matching over 11 bases. Germline V gives CDR1 KGHSH, CDR2 LQKENI. Trimming took 2 bases from V and 2 from J; bases not matched to a gene: 6. The CDR3 spans 17 residues. The chain's CDR3 is CASSPILLAGATDTQYF. Here the CDR3 DNA reads TGTGCCAGCTCACCAATATTACTAGCGGGGGCCACAGATACGCAGTATTTT.

In this sample, this clone turned up many times. This chain connects TRBV7-9 to TRBJ1-5; no reliable D call. The V and J ends lost 1 base and 3 bases respectively, with 10 bases between them. The germline V gene has CDR1 SEHNR and CDR2 FQNEAQ (reference sequence). The CDR3 runs to 15 residues. CDR3 bases: TGTGCCAGCAGCTTAGATAGTCAGGTCAATCAGCCCCAGCATTTT. It is translated as CASSLDSQVNQPQHF.

Comment on this clone: Germline is not matched at one junction end, which may reflect a read error. The chain has TRBV10-3 and TRBJ2-4; D remains ambiguous. Looked up from germline, CDR1 is ENHRY and CDR2 is SYGVKD. The CDR3 loop spans 13 amino acids. CDR3 bases: TGTGCCAGCAGTTACTCCATGGGCCCACCTTTTTACTTC. Its translation is CASSYSMGPPFYF.

The sample holds a few counts of this clone. The chain carries TRBV7-2 and TRBJ2-5, with a weak D call TRBD2 (6 bases). The germline V gene encodes CDR1 SGHTA and CDR2 FQGNSA. V was clipped by 1 base and J by 10 bases, with 10 bases between them. The length of the CDR3 is 12 residues. CDR3 bases: TGTGCCAGCAGCTTAGATTTCGGGGGCCAGTACTTC. This codes for CASSLDFGGQYF.

The rearrangement joins TRBV10-3 to TRBJ1-5; 10 bases line up with TRBD1. The ends lost 6 bases at V and 7 bases at J; junction bases unmatched: 9. CDR1 and CDR2 from the germline V gene are ENHRY and SYGVKD. The CDR3 runs to 15 residues. In DNA form, the CDR3 reads TGTGCCATCAGCCGACAGGGGGCGGGTCAGCAGCCCCAGCATTTT. It codes for CAISRQGAGQQPQHF.

This clone was counted only a few times. The rearrangement links TRBV7-2 to TRBJ2-5; TRBD2 is a possible D gene (5 bases). CDR1 and CDR2 from the germline V gene are SGHTA and FQGNSA. V was cut by 10 bases and J by 3 bases, with 6 bases left in between. The CDR3 runs to 10 residues. The CDR3 spells CAIGEETQYF. The CDR3 nucleotides read TGTGCCATCGGGGAAGAGACCCAGTACTTC.

The J gene is TRBJ1-1, the V gene TRBV5-4; possible D gene TRBD1, 6 bases. Trimming left V 4 bases short and J 4 bases short, with 17 bases between. The CDR3 is 15 residues long. The V gene's germline CDR1 is SGHNT and CDR2 YYREEE (reference sequence). The CDR3 DNA sequence: TGTGCCAGCAGCGGAAACAGGGTGGCGGCCACTGAAGCTTTCTTT. Translation gives CASSGNRVAATEAFF.

The rearrangement joins TRBV29-1 to TRBJ1-1; TRBD1 matches at 11 bases. This CDR3 has 17 residues. Losses at the gene ends were 3 bases for V and 1 base for J; bases not matched to a gene: 10. Germline CDR1 is SQVTM and CDR2 is ANQGSEA. The CDR3 here is CSVDGTGGSRGNTEAFF. The CDR3 DNA reads TGCAGCGTTGATGGGACAGGGGGTTCTCGGGGGAACACTGAAGCTTTCTTT.

The table lists this clone with a few counts. V usage is TRBV5-4 and J usage is TRBJ2-2, with no clear D. The CDR3 has 11 amino acids. Trimming left V 7 bases short and J 6 bases short, with 7 bases between. Germline CDR1 and CDR2: SGHNT and YYREEE (reference sequence). The CDR3 DNA reads as TGTGCCAGCGGCCTTGCCGGGGAGCTGTTTTTT. This codes for CASGLAGELFF.

This chain uses TRBV27 with TRBJ1-6, with TRBD1 as a possible D gene (5 bases). Germline CDR1 reads MNHEY; CDR2 reads SMNVEV (reference sequence). V was trimmed by 5 bases and J by 11 bases, leaving 22 bases between them. The CDR3 has 16 residues. The CDR3 nucleotides read TGTGCCAGCAGTCCGACGTGGGGCAGCCCCATCGCACCCCTCCACTTT. Its protein is CASSPTWGSPIAPLHF.

V usage is TRBV2 and J usage is TRBJ1-6, with a possible D match to TRBD1 (6 bases). With 7 bases removed from V and 0 bases from J, the gap between germline ends came to 13 bases. Germline loops: CDR1 SNHLY, CDR2 FYNNEI. This CDR3 is built from 16 residues. The CDR3 DNA reads TGTGCCAGCAACGAGGGGGTCCGCTCCTATAATTCACCCCTCCACTTT. It specifies CASNEGVRSYNSPLHF. The entire variable domain, with the rest obtained from reference TRBV2 and TRBJ1-6, is as follows: EPEVTQTPSHQVTQMGQEVILRCVPISNHLYFYWYRQILGQKVEFLVSFYNNEISEKSEIFDDQFSVERPDGSNFTLKIRSTKLEDSAMYFCASNEGVRSYNSPLHFGNGTRLTVT.

The chain uses TRBV5-1 and TRBJ2-3, with 8 positions matching TRBD2. There are 15 residues in the CDR3. Germline V lookup: CDR1 SGHRS, CDR2 YFSETQ. V lost 5 bases to trimming and J lost 6 bases; unmatched junction nucleotides: 11. CDR3 DNA: TGCGCCAGCAGTACCGGGACTAGAGAATCTGATACGCAGTATTTT. The encoded protein is CASSTGTRESDTQYF.